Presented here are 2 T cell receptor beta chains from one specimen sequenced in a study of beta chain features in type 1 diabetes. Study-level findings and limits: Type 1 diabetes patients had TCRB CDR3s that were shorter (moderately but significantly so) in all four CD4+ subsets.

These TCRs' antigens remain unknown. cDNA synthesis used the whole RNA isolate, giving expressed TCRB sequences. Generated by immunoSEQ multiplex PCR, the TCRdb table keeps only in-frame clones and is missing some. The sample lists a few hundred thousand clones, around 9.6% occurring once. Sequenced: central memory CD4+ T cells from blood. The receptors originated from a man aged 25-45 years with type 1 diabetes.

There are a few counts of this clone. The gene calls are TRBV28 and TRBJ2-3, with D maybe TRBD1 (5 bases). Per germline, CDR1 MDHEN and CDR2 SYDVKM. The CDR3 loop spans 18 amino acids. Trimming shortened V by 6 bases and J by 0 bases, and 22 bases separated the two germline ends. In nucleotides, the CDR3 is TGTGCCAGCAGAAGTTTTGACCCGACAGTTACTAGCACAGATACGCAGTATTTT. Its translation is CASRSFDPTVTSTDTQYF.

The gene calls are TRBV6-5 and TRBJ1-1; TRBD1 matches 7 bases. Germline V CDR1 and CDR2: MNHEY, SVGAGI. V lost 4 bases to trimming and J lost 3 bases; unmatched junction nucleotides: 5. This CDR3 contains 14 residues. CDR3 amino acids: CASSSGGKDTEAFF. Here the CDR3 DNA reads TGTGCCAGCAGTTCAGGGGGGAAAGACACTGAAGCTTTCTTT.